The 19 T cell receptor beta chains given below trace back to one sample, sequenced in a study of blood T cell repertoires in COVID-19. The data were produced by immunoSEQ multiplex PCR, yet TCRdb's version contains in-frame clones alone and is incomplete. Counted here are 150,000 to 200,000 clones, 76% occurring once; the ten biggest clones make up roughly a sixth. Sequences were obtained from PBMCs or T cells enriched from blood (not recorded which). These receptors were collected from a woman aged 50 to 60 with acute COVID-19.

This clone was counted a few times. The chain carries TRBV19 and TRBJ2-2, with D tentatively TRBD1 (6 bases). This CDR3 has 15 amino acids. Germline-derived CDR1 and CDR2 are LNHDA and SQIVND (reference sequence). The V end was cut by 9 bases, the J end by 4 bases, with 18 bases between. The CDR3 sequence: CASQGSTLTTGELFF. The CDR3 nucleotides read TGTGCCAGCCAGGGGAGCACTCTAACCACCGGGGAGCTGTTTTTT. The full variable domain, its missing parts supplied by reference TRBV19 and TRBJ2-2, is DGGITQSPKYLFRKEGQNVTLSCEQNLNHDAMYWYRQDPGQGLRLIYYSQIVNDFQKGDIAEGYSVSREKKESFPLTVTSAQKNPTAFYLCASQGSTLTTGELFFGEGSRLTVL.

V and J are TRBV11-3 and TRBJ2-2; D ambiguous. Germline V lookup: CDR1 SGHNT, CDR2 YENEEA. The CDR3 is 14 residues long. V shed 1 base and J shed 2 bases, with 5 bases lying between them. The CDR3 DNA follows: TGTGCCAGCAGCTTAGCCTCTAACACCGGGGAGCTGTTTTTT. Protein sequence: CASSLASNTGELFF. Full variable domain (outside the CDR3, taken from reference TRBV11-3 and TRBJ2-2): EAGVVQSPRYKIIEKKQPVAFWCNPISGHNTLYWYLQNLGQGPELLIRYENEEAVDDSQLPKDRFSAERLKGVDSTLKIQPAELGDSAVYLCASSLASNTGELFFGEGSRLTVL.

The rearrangement links TRBV18 to TRBJ1-6, with D possibly TRBD1 on 6 matching bases. The CDR3 contains 20 residues. The germline V gene encodes CDR1 KGHSH and CDR2 LQKENI. V lost 9 bases and J lost 0, with 27 bases in between. CDR3 nucleotide sequence: TGTGCCAGTATCCGTCCGGGACACAGGACCCAAAGCTCCTATAATTCACCCCTCCACTTT. Translation gives CASIRPGHRTQSSYNSPLHF.

The rearrangement links TRBV6-5 to TRBJ1-1, with D hard to call. This CDR3 is 13 amino acids long. The ends were cut back, 7 bases at V and 6 bases at J, with 15 bases in the middle. Germline CDR1 reads MNHEY; CDR2 reads SVGAGI. This CDR3 reads CASNEVPGPEAFF. The CDR3 bases are TGTGCCAGCAACGAGGTCCCGGGTCCTGAAGCTTTCTTT.

This clone was recorded once. The CDR3 here is CASSHTGNTGELFF. CDR3 nucleotides: TGTGCCAGCAGCCATACAGGCAACACCGGGGAGCTGTTTTTT. The V gene is TRBV4-2, the J gene TRBJ2-2, with D possibly matching TRBD1 (5 bases). The CDR3 extends over 14 amino acids. Germline CDR1 LGHNA, CDR2 YNFKEQ. Trimming removed 3 bases at V and 2 bases at J, with 7 bases between.

J is TRBJ2-2 and V is TRBV9; no clear D. CDR1 and CDR2 (germline): SGDLS, YYNGEE. The CDR3 is made up of 16 amino acids. V was shortened by 2 bases and J by 3 bases, with 14 bases between the two germline ends. DNA of the CDR3: TGTGCCAGCAGCGTTAGTCTACTGCAAGACACCGGGGAGCTGTTTTTT. The encoded protein is CASSVSLLQDTGELFF.

V and J are TRBV4-1 and TRBJ1-5; D is ambiguous. The length of the CDR3 is 16 residues. Trimming removed 0 bases from V and 7 bases from J, with 16 bases in between. Per germline, CDR1 MGHRA and CDR2 YSYEKL. The CDR3 loop reads CASSQETGRTLQPQHF. For the CDR3, the DNA is TGCGCCAGCAGCCAAGAAACGGGTAGAACTTTGCAGCCCCAGCATTTT.

This clone was counted a single time. The rearrangement joins TRBV11-2 to TRBJ2-3; D is ambiguous. In germline, CDR1 is SGHAT, CDR2 FQNNGV. With 5 bases removed from V and 0 bases from J, the gap between germline ends came to 6 bases. This CDR3 region has 13 residues. In DNA form, the CDR3 reads TGTGCCAGCAGCCCCGGGAGCACAGATACGCAGTATTTT. Translation: CASSPGSTDTQYF.

The chain combines TRBV14 with TRBJ2-1, with a possible D match to TRBD1 (5 bases). The ends were cut back, 1 base at V and 15 bases at J, with 10 bases in the middle. From germline, CDR1 is SGHDN and CDR2 FVKESK. The CDR3 has 11 amino acids. Here the CDR3 DNA reads TGTGCCAGCAGCCAAGCAGGGTTCTGGTTCTTC. Translating it yields CASSQAGFWFF.

As regards this clone: This sample also contains other DNA sequences that code for the same CDR3. The V and J genes are TRBV29-1 and TRBJ2-1; 12 bases line up with TRBD2. The CDR3 sequence is 16 residues long. Germline assignment: CDR1 SQVTM and CDR2 ANQGSEA. The V segment lost 4 bases and the J segment 0 bases; nucleotides outside the gene matches: 4. CDR3: CSVGGLAGYSYNEQFF. The CDR3 nucleotides read TGCAGCGTTGGGGGACTAGCGGGTTACTCCTACAATGAGCAGTTCTTC.

The chain links TRBV2 to TRBJ1-1; 11 bases are a match to TRBD1. Germline V gene data show CDR1 as SNHLY and CDR2 as FYNNEI. The CDR3 has 14 residues. J was trimmed by 4 bases and V by 6 bases; bases with no gene match: 4. CDR3 region: CASRRTGGGTEAFF. As DNA, the CDR3 is TGTGCCAGCAGAAGGACAGGGGGCGGCACTGAAGCTTTCTTT.

The V call is TRBV7-9, the J call TRBJ1-4; a possible D gene is TRBD1 (6 bases). The germline V gene encodes CDR1 SEHNR and CDR2 FQNEAQ (reference sequence). Trimming left V 1 base short and J 2 bases short, with 17 bases between. This CDR3 is built from 18 residues. DNA of the CDR3: TGTGCCAGCAGCTTAGGGACCATTACAGGGACCACTAATGAAAAACTGTTTTTT. Its translation is CASSLGTITGTTNEKLFF.

This chain connects TRBV5-1 to TRBJ1-4; 9 bases line up with TRBD1. Per germline, CDR1 SGHRS and CDR2 YFSETQ. J lost 7 bases, V lost 3 bases, and 7 bases had no gene match. The CDR3 length is 15 residues. The CDR3 sequence: CASSWMGQGGEKLFF. The CDR3 nucleotides are TGCGCCAGCAGCTGGATGGGACAGGGTGGTGAAAAACTGTTTTTT.

This chain connects TRBV5-1 to TRBJ2-3, with a weak D call TRBD1 (7 bases). Germline loops: CDR1 SGHRS, CDR2 YFSETQ. CDR3 length: 17 residues. Trimming left V 0 bases short and J 1 base short, with 15 bases between. CDR3 region: CASSLGRQGGGTDTQYF. The CDR3 DNA reads as TGCGCCAGCAGCTTGGGCCGACAGGGAGGCGGCACAGATACGCAGTATTTT.

The gene calls are TRBV7-2 and TRBJ1-5; the D is unclear. V lost 1 base, J lost 2 bases, and 12 bases lay in between. The CDR3 sequence is 16 residues long. Germline CDR1 and CDR2: SGHTA and FQGNSA. As DNA, the CDR3 is TGTGCCAGCAGCTTAGAGGGAGGTTCGGGCAATCAGCCCCAGCATTTT. It translates to CASSLEGGSGNQPQHF.

The V call is TRBV19, the J call TRBJ2-3, with 8 bases lining up with TRBD2. Trimming cost V 7 bases and J 2 bases; bases outside gene matches: 8. CDR1 and CDR2 (germline): LNHDA, SQIVND (reference sequence). There are 15 residues in the CDR3. This CDR3 reads CASTASGRDTDTQYF. The CDR3 DNA reads TGTGCCAGTACCGCCAGCGGGAGAGACACAGATACGCAGTATTTT.

The V call is TRBV28, the J call TRBJ2-1; TRBD2 might be the D (6 bases). V was trimmed by 2 bases and J by 8 bases, leaving 10 bases between them. CDR3 length: 13 residues. Germline V gene lookup returns CDR1 MDHEN and CDR2 SYDVKM. The CDR3 protein is CASSLGGSDEQFF. The CDR3 DNA reads TGTGCCAGCAGTTTAGGGGGGTCTGATGAGCAGTTCTTC.

This clone has only one observation. V usage is TRBV12-3 or TRBV12-4 and J usage is TRBJ1-2; D is unclear. V dropped 3 bases and J dropped 9 bases, with 11 bases sitting between them. The CDR3 runs 12 residues. CDR3 nucleotide sequence: TGTGCCAGCAGTTTTGGAGGGAGAAGCTACACCTTC. Encoded protein: CASSFGGRSYTF.

The chain is built from TRBV7-8 and TRBJ1-1, with D perhaps TRBD1 (5 bases). The germline V gene has CDR1 SGHVS and CDR2 FQNEAQ. V was shortened by 5 bases and J by 8 bases, with 9 bases between the two germline ends. The CDR3 covers 11 residues. The CDR3 nucleotides are TGTGCCAGCAGCCCGGGACTGGAAGCTTTCTTT. Its translation is CASSPGLEAFF.